This T cell receptor (beta chain) is drawn from a study of CD39 and CD103 CD8 tumor-infiltrating T cells (dated by TCRdb to the late 2010s). With regard to the full study: Repertoire comparisons were shown for an HPV-positive HNSCC, an HPV-negative HNSCC, an ovarian cancer and a melanoma patient. Deep sequencing of TCRbeta CDR3 was used to compare the repertoires of CD8 TIL subsets, defined by CD103 and CD39, with those of peripheral memory CD8 T cells.

At the time of sample collection the patients were not on therapy, although prior treatments varied from chemotherapy, radiotherapy, surgery and immunotherapy to no treatment. After thawing, cells went through T lymphocyte enrichment using a negative-selection kit, with EpCAM beads added for tumor-infiltrating lymphocytes. CD8 TIL subsets were FACS-sorted as CD3+CD4-CD8+CD45RA- cells split by CD39 and CD103 expression into DN, SP and DP. Tumor specimens were minced and digested with hyaluronidase, collagenase and DNase for 1 h, filtered, Ficoll-enriched and cryopreserved. Populations were sorted to around 99% purity on a FACSAria II, and cell pellets were frozen for TCR sequencing without culture. On this clone itself: There is no known antigen for this receptor. The sample holds no much larger clone one base away, and base qualities are not on file.

Genomic DNA was extracted with the DNeasy Blood and Tissue Kit from 10,000 to 100,000 sorted cells per subset. The immunoSEQ service sequenced and mapped the TCRbeta V-J or V-D-J regions, with each sample reaching coverage above 9x. As for how the authors treated the data: The analysis included only productive rearrangements exported from the immunoSEQ Analyzer platform, and clonality was assessed using the 500 most abundant clones. To quantify how much repertoires overlapped between populations, both the Morisita-Horn similarity index and the Jaccard index were used. Morisita-Horn similarity between CD8 T-cell subset TCR repertoires was measured in over five cancer patients. TCRdb obtained this table from immuneACCESS and retained in-frame rearrangements with V and J assigned. These tables miss some clones; where compared with another copy, unresolved V genes account for less than half of the shortfall, and the remainder is unexplained. Clone size and the V and J calls come from that table; the DNA yielded D and trimming. The sample table lists some 610 clones, less than 75% of them with a count of one. Under 35% of the sample rests with the top ten.

At the junction V is shortened by 10 bases and J by 4 bases; bases outside the gene matches: 7. The CDR3 has 13 amino acids, counting the end cysteine and phenylalanine. Solely the CDR3 DNA is kept, with 39 bases framed from the first base. CDR1 LNHDA and CDR2 SQIVND were looked up in the germline V gene (reference sequence). What the authors observed across the whole study: Clonotypes from DP TILs were seldom detected in blood or uninvolved lymph node, while clonotypes from DN TILs overlapped to a large extent with peripheral memory CD8 repertoires. DP CD8 TILs appeared to be more oligoclonal than DN and SP CD8 TILs and blood memory CD8 T cells, with 56-86% covered by the top 30 clonotypes.

Recombination joined TRBV19 with TRBJ2-7; TRBD1 aligns with 10 central bases. The receptor's source is a human donor with ovarian cancer. Sequenced: CD39- CD103+ CD8+ T cells sorted from the tumor. The cell subset or site label for this specimen denotes: CD103+CD39- single-positive CD45RA- CD8 T cells. The DNA reads TGTGCCACGGGGACAGGGGTTGGATACGAGCAGTACTTC. Translated, this gives CATGTGVGYEQYF.